This T cell receptor (beta chain) was recorded in a study of cytomegalovirus exposure and HLA in healthy donors (dated by TCRdb to about 2017). The study in broad terms: An earlier analysis of more than 550 of the donors reported 276 Gb of sequence data and 100 million to 120 million unique TCR beta sequences obtained from around 170 million T cells. The later analysis used no new phenotypic data to find candidate immune exposures, relying instead on TCR beta sequences and their occurrence across donors. An early release that covered 640 HLA-typed donors contained around 300 gigabases of sequencing data and around 85 million unique TCR sequences. The study aimed to test whether signatures of past pathogen exposure could be identified by cataloging public T cell receptors. A handful of DR-DQ haplotypes were handled as single units for association and clustering because linkage in the cohort was strong. The study combined high-throughput TCR immunosequencing, statistical association of individual TCRs with disease status, and machine learning to predict cytomegalovirus infection status. A later genetic analysis used genome-wide SNP genotypes for about three fifths of the 666 donors, treating that subset as a discovery cohort. The T cell repertoires of 700 or so subjects were profiled by immunosequencing and related to cytomegalovirus serostatus. Among the roughly 400 genotyped donors, around 81% belonged to the genetic ancestry cluster associated with self-reported Caucasian donors. All discovery cohort repertoires had been generated on a single sequencing platform. To study patterns of TCR occurrence, a later analysis re-analyzed previously published TCR beta repertoires from 550 to 800 donors and added high-resolution HLA genotyping. Among a few hundred genotyped donors of the cohort, an average of 235,054 unique TCR beta nucleotide sequences were sequenced per donor, roughly 18% of them non-productive. HLA typing covered class I and class II loci at four-digit resolution. Typing coverage varied by locus: roughly 629-640 donors for A, B, C, DRB1 and DQB1; roughly 510 for DQA1; more than 600 for DPA1; under 490 for DPB1. Donor age, sex, ethnicity and CMV serostatus were compiled together with the repertoire data. Besides the first cohort of around 670 subjects, a separate validation cohort made up of over 100 different subjects was used. An earlier analysis of 587 of the donors used high-throughput TCR beta sequencing to judge whether each TCR beta V gene segment behaved as functional or pseudogenic.

The cohort comprised more than 550 healthy bone marrow donors. Cohort members were all nominally healthy when sampled, although unrecorded immune exposures were likely present. The donor tested CMV seropositive and was one of the 289 seropositive cohort members. A peripheral blood sample was collected from each donor, and TCR beta sequencing was performed on peripheral blood mononuclear cells. The Qiagen DNeasy Blood Extraction Kit was used to extract genomic DNA from the blood cell samples. The library was made by the immunoSEQ multiplex PCR assay. For the multiplex PCR, a mixture combining 60 forward primers for TCR Vbeta segments and 13 reverse primers for TCR Jbeta segments was used. The CDR3 region of rearranged TCR beta genes was amplified from genomic DNA with a multiplex PCR assay. The amplified TCR beta libraries were sequenced on the Illumina HiSeq System as 87-base-pair reads. Under the source paper's analysis protocol: Across the 640 or so repertoires, a later analysis counted about 81 million unique TCR beta chains, some 11 million of which were shared by at least two donors. Raw reads were error-corrected and collapsed into unique sequences by a nearest-neighbor algorithm in which closely related sequences were merged to remove PCR and sequencing errors. CDR3 sequences were aligned to IMGT reference sequences to assign V, D and J gene segments. For a sequence to be retained, a match of at least six nucleotides to both a V gene segment and a J gene segment was required. Rearrangements were classified as productive when the CDR3 lacked stop codons and remained in frame with V and J, and all other rearrangements were classified as non-productive. Following IMGT convention, CDR3 was defined as the stretch from the second conserved V-encoded cysteine to the conserved J-encoded phenylalanine. Sequences without an unambiguous match to a single V gene segment were excluded from the earlier analysis of approximately 600 of the donors. An earlier analysis of almost 600 of the donors classified V segments as functional when productive rearrangements were above 56.7% and as segregating when the standard deviation between donors was above 5%. To diagnose cytomegalovirus status from the catalog of TCR beta chain sequences, a statistical classification framework was built. In a later analysis, V and J genes were assigned by comparing TCR nucleotide sequences against IMGT/GENE-DB human TR gene sequences. The TCRdist pipeline was used in a later analysis to assign CDR3 sequences and most-parsimonious VDJ recombination scenarios. A later analysis defined each TCR beta chain by its CDR3 amino acid sequence plus V-gene family, and excluded reads lacking a unique V-gene family. To address suspected cross-contamination and a sequencing artifact, a later analysis removed around 600 highly shared, low-generation-probability nucleotide sequences. A later analysis calculated a clonal expansion index for each public chain from normalized within-repertoire ranks of inferred template counts. In a later analysis, generation probabilities were computed using a VDJ recombination model fitted to out-of-frame rearrangements, and the results were checked against IGoR. A later analysis scored TCR-TCR, TCR-HLA and TCR-CMV co-occurrence with hypergeometric tests, applying a repertoire-size bias correction to TCR pairs. A later analysis estimated false discovery rates by permuting HLA or CMV assignments 20 times. A later analysis grouped co-occurring TCRs with DBSCAN, adding TCRdist sequence similarity when clustering within HLA-allele-positive subsets. Repertoires with fewer than 30,000 or more than 120,000 public chains, plus five repertoires with anomalous nucleotide sharing, were excluded from co-occurrence clustering. Held by TCRdb, this immuneACCESS table contains in-frame sequences only and omits some clones. Under half of the omission traces to an unresolved V gene where checked; the cause of the rest is unknown. The V and J calls and clone size come from that table; D and trimming were worked out from the DNA. The sample table holds about 190,000 clones, of which about 83% were seen once. The top ten clonotypes cover 4.5% to 7.5% of the sample.

Overall study outcomes, separate from this receptor: A later analysis found that HLA-associated TCR beta chains were more clonally expanded and had lower generation probabilities than equally common non-associated chains. The classifier was reported to diagnose cytomegalovirus status with high specificity and sensitivity in both the original cohort and the validation cohort. Presence/absence analyses assumed roughly uniform sequencing depth across donors, an assumption that may not hold. When HLA alleles, especially DR and DQ, strongly co-occurred, attributing TCR associations to individual alleles was difficult. Approximately 18 rarely observed V segments, including chromosome 9 orphons, were excluded from the earlier analysis of several hundred of the donors because counts were too low. An earlier analysis of around 540 of the donors showed that most TCR beta V segments appeared in productive rearrangements either about 90% or about 30% of the time, which broadly matched IMGT annotations. In a later genetic analysis, a missense DCLRE1C variant was associated with V-gene and J-gene trimming of TCR beta chains, and the association was replicated in an independent cohort. The study listed 150 to 200 TCR beta chains as associated with cytomegalovirus. Most TCR sequences were observed very rarely across donors, whereas some public TCRs were present in many individuals. According to a later analysis, most CMV-associated TCR beta chains appeared to be HLA-restricted, and the HLA associations seemed to be driven largely by CMV exposure. HLA typing was unavailable for some donors at each locus, so association tests used only the typed subset. A further reported finding was that TCR beta sequences accurately predicted the HLA-A and HLA-B alleles for most subjects in the first cohort. The sequencing pipeline was judged likely to have produced a cluster of highly shared sequence variants as a technical artifact. Correlated functional status among segregating V segments might be attributable to linkage disequilibrium, but an unknown experimental factor could not be ruled out. Several of the top co-occurrence clusters appeared to be linked to parvovirus B19, influenza, CMV and Epstein-Barr virus, according to a later analysis. For the cohort, immune exposure information was limited to CMV serostatus. In vitro tests confirmed that a few of the cytomegalovirus-associated TCR beta chains recognize cytomegalovirus antigens. Some IMGT-functional V segments, including TRBV6-2 and TRBV6-3, could not be distinguished by the 87-base-pair reads and were therefore excluded. The cohort was sequenced for TCR beta chains only, and without alpha or paired-chain data the features that could be detected were limited. A later analysis associated 16,951 TCR beta sequences with specific HLA alleles at a false discovery rate of 0.05. According to a later analysis, TCR association rates differed among HLA loci, with DRB1 alleles showing the most associated TCRs and HLA-C alleles showing the fewest. A later genetic analysis reported fewer N-insertions in productive TCRs among donors in an Asian-associated ancestry cluster than the roughly 720-donor mean. The authors suggested that the approach could potentially be generalized to other disease states and immunological phenotypes.

The CDR3 measures 13 amino acids from cysteine to phenylalanine. The DNA shown is the 39-base CDR3, in frame from base 1. V is shortened by 2 bases, J by 1 base, and the region joining them spans 3 bases. Looking up the germline V gene yields CDR1 SGHRS and CDR2 YFSETQ. This clone was recorded a few times. What this receptor recognizes is not known. No much larger clonotype is one base removed from it; base qualities were not supplied. Sample: PBMCs. This receptor was identified in a woman under 40 in good health and CMV-seropositive. The rearrangement joined TRBV5-1 to TRBJ2-2; the D gene cannot be resolved reliably. CDR3 protein: CASSFGNTGELFF. The DNA sequence is given as TGCGCCAGCAGCTTCGGGAACACCGGGGAGCTGTTTTTT.